This TCR beta chain was observed in a study of T cells in Graves' hyperthyroidism and ophthalmopathy. Overall study findings and caveats: Blood also contained most expanded thyroid clonotypes above 0.001.

Looked up from germline, CDR1 is LNHNV and CDR2 is YYDKDF (reference sequence). CDR3 length: 16 amino acids. The V gene lost 0 bases and the J gene lost 7 bases, with 16 bases spanning the gap. Amplification yielded TCR beta CDR3 regions, with RNA transcripts as the source. Initially, a first-round RT-PCR of the TCR CDR3 employed the HTBI primer set. TCRdb re-analysed the multiplex PCR reads in MiXCR, keeping a single row per CDR3 protein. The table lists more than 550,000 distinct CDR3 sequences, around 20% of them singletons. This clonotype was counted a few times. Its antigen is currently unknown. The chain combines TRBV15 with TRBJ1-5; tentative D call: TRBD1 (6 bases). The clonotype comes from a woman aged 45-60 years with Graves' hyperthyroidism that later progressed to Graves' ophthalmopathy. Sequenced: blood. The CDR3 protein is CATSREGQSGTQPQHF. DNA for the CDR3: TGTGCCACCAGCAGAGAAGGACAGTCCGGAACCCAGCCCCAGCATTTT. The full variable domain, with the rest looked up from reference TRBV15 and TRBJ1-5, is DAMVIQNPRYQVTQFGKPVTLSCSQTLNHNVMYWYQQKSSQAPKLLFHYYDKDFNNEADTPDNFQSRRPNTSFCFLDIRSPGLGDTAMYLCATSREGQSGTQPQHFGDGTRLSIL.